A single sample is the source of the 6 T cell receptor beta chains below, sequenced in a study of shared clonotypes between healthy human individuals. Sequencing was performed with immunoSEQ multiplex PCR; in TCRdb, only in-frame clones are kept and a portion is missing. Of about 690,000 clones listed, 90% are singletons. The specimen sequenced was memory CD8+ T cells from PBMCs. The subset: CD45RO+ cells pooled with CCR7-negative TemRA cells. These receptors all stem from a man younger than 35 in good health. Some clones in this sample may be carry-over from other donors' samples.

The V and J genes are TRBV27 and TRBJ2-3, with TRBD2 identical over 13 bases. This CDR3 has 19 amino acids. Looked up from germline, CDR1 is MNHEY and CDR2 is SMNVEV (reference sequence). Germline trimming cut 6 bases from V and 3 bases from J; bases unmatched to any gene: 15. CDR3 sequence (DNA): TGTGCCAGCAGCCCTACTAGCGGGAGGGGCTGGGGGGGGACAGATACGCAGTATTTT. It is translated as CASSPTSGRGWGGTDTQYF.

The CDR3 nucleotides read TGTGCCAGCAGTGGGACTAGCGCAAACCCTAGCACAGATACGCAGTATTTT. Translating gives CASSGTSANPSTDTQYF. V and J are TRBV9 and TRBJ2-3; 10 bases map to TRBD2. CDR1 SGDLS and CDR2 YYNGEE come from the germline V gene. The CDR3 is 17 residues long. Trimming cost V 5 bases and J 0 bases; bases outside gene matches: 9.

This chain joins TRBV10-1 and TRBJ2-7, with 9 bases aligning to TRBD1. Unmatched junction bases numbered 5, after V lost 3 bases and J lost 2 bases. Germline V gene lookup returns CDR1 WNHNN and CDR2 SYGVQD (reference sequence). The CDR3 covers 15 residues. CDR3 loop: CASSDPGQGPYEQYF. The CDR3 DNA sequence: TGCGCCAGCAGTGATCCGGGACAGGGACCCTACGAGCAGTACTTC.

The chain joins TRBV4-1 to TRBJ2-7, with D tentatively TRBD1 or TRBD2 (6 bases each). CDR1 is MGHRA and CDR2 is YSYEKL in the germline V gene. CDR3 length: 11 residues. V was cut by 8 bases and J by 6 bases, with 11 bases left in between. CDR3 coding DNA: TGCGCCAGCCGAGGGGGGCGCGAGCAGTACTTC. Its translation is CASRGGREQYF.

This chain uses TRBV2 with TRBJ2-7; D is undetermined. The CDR3 has 12 amino acids. Trimming left V 6 bases short and J 4 bases short, with 10 bases between. CDR1 and CDR2 (germline): SNHLY, FYNNEI. CDR3 protein: CASSGLIYEQYF. CDR3 coding DNA: TGTGCCAGCAGCGGGTTGATATACGAGCAGTACTTC.

This chain joins TRBV6-1 and TRBJ2-7, with 8 bases lining up with TRBD2. V shed 1 base and J 1 base; nucleotides not matched to a gene: 6. The CDR3 spans 16 residues. Germline values: CDR1 MNHNS, CDR2 SASEGT. The CDR3 is CASSEVGREDSYEQYF. In DNA form, the CDR3 reads TGTGCCAGCAGTGAAGTTGGGCGGGAGGATTCCTACGAGCAGTACTTC.